This is a list of T cell receptor beta chains from one sample in a study of T-cell memory formation after mild COVID-19. TCRdb reprocessed the 5' RACE reads with MiXCR, giving one entry per CDR3 protein. Of roughly 300,000 distinct CDR3 sequences listed, around 15% are singletons. Sequenced material: PBMCs or a T cell subset sorted from them (not recorded which). Source of these receptors: a man aged 18 to 29 who had mild COVID-19 (a few samples of this study predate the infection). Cell type and time point are not known. Each CDR3 is given with its conserved first and last residue. Each record gives: D gene, clone size, V gene, J gene, CDR3 DNA, CDR3 protein. The D gene is left open where the match is weak. Size is omitted from some rows. Given values are once, few, many or a class for expanded clones.

.	few	TRBV27	TRBJ2-2	TGTGCCAGCAGTCACCTCGGGACGGAGGATGGCGGGGAGCTGTTTTTT	CASSHLGTEDGGELFF
TRBD1	.	TRBV7-8	TRBJ1-1	TGTGCCAGCAGATTATCGACAGGGCTCGGTCACACTGAAGCTTTCTTT	CASRLSTGLGHTEAFF
.	.	TRBV5-1	TRBJ2-1	TGCGCCAGCAGCTTGGCCCTAGCCAATGAGCAGTTCTTC	CASSLALANEQFF
TRBD2	few	TRBV7-2	TRBJ2-2	TGTGCCAGCAGCTTGGGCGGGGGGCCGGGCACCGGGGAGCTGTTTTTT	CASSLGGGPGTGELFF
TRBD1	few	TRBV25-1	TRBJ1-3	TGTGCCAGCAGTGAACGACGTGGACAGGGTGGAAACACCATATATTTT	CASSERRGQGGNTIYF
.	.	TRBV7-2	TRBJ2-1	TGTGCCAGCAGCTTACAGGTGGGCAGGGGAGCGAGGGAGCAGTTCTTC	CASSLQVGRGAREQFF
.	few	TRBV14	TRBJ2-1	TGTGCCAGCAGCCAAGGGGTCCCGGGGACCTTCTACAATGAGCAGTTCTTC	CASSQGVPGTFYNEQFF
.	few	TRBV19	TRBJ2-1	TGTGCCAGTGGGCTTCGATGGGGGATGAGATATGAGCAGTTCTTC	CASGLRWGMRYEQFF
.	.	TRBV20-1	TRBJ1-1	TGCAGTGCTAGGTCAGGGGCGAACACTGAAGCTTTCTTT	CSARSGANTEAFF
TRBD1	.	TRBV7-9	TRBJ1-2	TGTGCCAGCAGCCCGGCAGACAGGGGACCTATACACTATGGCTACACCTTC	CASSPADRGPIHYGYTF
TRBD2	once	TRBV11-1	TRBJ2-1	TGTGCCAGCAAGAAGCGGGGGGGCCATTCCTACAATGAGCAGTTCTTC	CASKKRGGHSYNEQFF
.	.	TRBV20-1	TRBJ1-4	TGCAGTGCCGAGCACGGGTTAGACGAAAAACTGTTTTTT	CSAEHGLDEKLFF
TRBD1	few	TRBV7-2	TRBJ1-1	TGTGCCAGCAGCTTCATCTCAATACAGGGGAACGAAGCTTTCTTT	CASSFISIQGNEAFF
.	few	TRBV5-1	TRBJ1-2	TGCGCCAGCAGCTTGCCGACAGATTTTAACTATGGCTACACCTTC	CASSLPTDFNYGYTF
.	.	TRBV18	TRBJ2-7	TGTGCCAGCTCACCACCCGGACGTTCCGAGCAGTACTTC	CASSPPGRSEQYF
.	.	TRBV10-3	TRBJ2-1	TGTGCCATCAGTGAAAGAGACAGGACCTACAATGAGCAGTTCTTC	CAISERDRTYNEQFF
TRBD1	.	TRBV7-6	TRBJ1-1	TGTGCCAGCAGTCTACAGGGGAGACCGAACACTGAAGCTTTCTTT	CASSLQGRPNTEAFF
TRBD1	.	TRBV24-1	TRBJ2-2	TGTGCCACCAGTGATGGACAGGTAGCGAACACCGGGGAGCTGTTTTTT	CATSDGQVANTGELFF
TRBD1	.	TRBV2	TRBJ2-3	TGTGCCAGCAGTGAAGATGACAGGGTTGCAGATACGCAGTATTTT	CASSEDDRVADTQYF
.	.	TRBV6-2/TRBV6-3	TRBJ1-6	TGTGCCAGCAGTTACTCGCCGGGGTCACCCCTCCACTTT	CASSYSPGSPLHF
.	.	TRBV7-2	TRBJ2-3	TGTGCCAGCAGCTCCTGGGGGGGCCGGGATACGCAGTATTTT	CASSSWGGRDTQYF
TRBD1	.	TRBV28	TRBJ1-1	TGTGCCAGCAGTTTGTGGGACAGGGTCGGTACTGAAGCTTTCTTT	CASSLWDRVGTEAFF
TRBD1	.	TRBV7-3	TRBJ2-3	TGTGCCAGCAGCGATACAGGGGAAGGAGATACGCAGTATTTT	CASSDTGEGDTQYF
TRBD1	.	TRBV7-9	TRBJ1-1	TGTGCCAGCAGAGCGACAGGGGCGAACACTGAAGCTTTCTTT	CASRATGANTEAFF
.	many	TRBV12-3/TRBV12-4	TRBJ2-2	TGTGCCAGCAGTTTTCGCCAGGCCGGCGGGGAGCTGTTTTTT	CASSFRQAGGELFF
.	.	TRBV7-2	TRBJ2-7	TGTGCCAGCAGCTTAGCGGCCCTAGAGTCCCACGAGCAGTACTTC	CASSLAALESHEQYF
TRBD1	few	TRBV29-1	TRBJ2-5	TGCAGCGTTGAGCCCGAGGGGGCGATGCGGATAGTTCAAGAGACCCAGTACTTC	CSVEPEGAMRIVQETQYF
.	few	TRBV7-3	TRBJ1-1	TGTGCCAGCAGCCAGAGTGGGACCGTCTCTGAAGCTTTCTTT	CASSQSGTVSEAFF
.	.	TRBV5-1	TRBJ1-2	TGCGCCAGCAGCTTGGAGGTGAACAGCCCCTATGGCTACACCTTC	CASSLEVNSPYGYTF
.	.	TRBV7-2	TRBJ1-2	TGTGCCAGCAGCTCCTCCTGGGGTGGCTACACCTTC	CASSSSWGGYTF
TRBD2	.	TRBV4-1	TRBJ2-2	TGCGCCAGCAGCCCTCTAGCGGGGGGGCCGGACACCGGGGAGCTGTTTTTT	CASSPLAGGPDTGELFF
.	few	TRBV7-9	TRBJ2-3	TGTGCCAGCATTCCTCTAGATACGCAGTATTTT	CASIPLDTQYF
TRBD1	.	TRBV6-5	TRBJ2-7	TGTGCCAGCACTGCTATGGACAGGGGATACGAGCAGTACTTC	CASTAMDRGYEQYF
.	few	TRBV9	TRBJ2-1	TGTGCCAGCAGCGTAAGGGAAAATGAGCAGTTCTTC	CASSVRENEQFF
.	.	TRBV5-1	TRBJ2-3	TGCGCCAGCAGCTTGGGAGGGTCCGGCGCAGATACGCAGTATTTT	CASSLGGSGADTQYF
.	few	TRBV11-2	TRBJ1-1	TGTGCCAGCACCCCGTCCCGGGAGGCTTTCTTT	CASTPSREAFF
TRBD2	.	TRBV4-1	TRBJ2-1	TGCGCCAGCGGGGGGGGATTCGCATCGGGTGAGCAGTTCTTC	CASGGGFASGEQFF
.	few	TRBV2	TRBJ2-1	TGTGCCAGCACAGTGTACAATGAGCAGTTCTTC	CASTVYNEQFF
TRBD2	.	TRBV20-1	TRBJ2-3	TGCAGTGCTAGAGATCCGGGGGGGCACCACACAGATACGCAGTATTTT	CSARDPGGHHTDTQYF
.	few	TRBV7-8	TRBJ2-3	TGTGCCAGCAGCGTGGCTTACAGCACAGATACGCAGTATTTT	CASSVAYSTDTQYF
.	.	TRBV7-9	TRBJ2-5	TGTGCCAGCAGCTTAGGACTCCTCAACTCCGGCGAGACCCAGTACTTC	CASSLGLLNSGETQYF
.	few	TRBV5-1	TRBJ2-5	TGCGCCAGCAGCTTATTGACGGATCAAGAGACCCAGTACTTC	CASSLLTDQETQYF
.	few	TRBV12-3/TRBV12-4	TRBJ1-2	TGTGCCAGCAGTTTTGGTGGCAGAGCCTACACCTTC	CASSFGGRAYTF
.	.	TRBV6-5	TRBJ1-1	TGTGCCAGCAGTTCATCGACCGGCACTGAAGCTTTCTTT	CASSSSTGTEAFF
.	.	TRBV12-3/TRBV12-4	TRBJ1-3	TGTGCCAGCAGTTTCGGACAGCCAGGAAACACCATATATTTT	CASSFGQPGNTIYF
.	.	TRBV12-3/TRBV12-4	TRBJ1-1	TGTGCCAGCAGTTTGAGGGGCCCAGGGGCTGAAGCTTTCTTT	CASSLRGPGAEAFF
TRBD1	many	TRBV4-1	TRBJ1-5	TGCGCCAGCAGCCAAGGCCCCACAGGGGGCTGGCAGCCCCAGCATTTT	CASSQGPTGGWQPQHF
.	few	TRBV6-2/TRBV6-3	TRBJ2-6	TGTGCCAGCAAAGACTTCTCTGGGGCCAACGTCCTGACTTTC	CASKDFSGANVLTF
TRBD1	few	TRBV6-2/TRBV6-3	TRBJ2-1	TGTGCCAGCAGTTACTCGTGGGGACAGGGGGCCTATGAGCAGTTCTTC	CASSYSWGQGAYEQFF
.	few	TRBV20-1	TRBJ1-1	TGCAGTGCTCAGGGAAATGTGAACACTGAAGCTTTCTTT	CSAQGNVNTEAFF
.	.	TRBV4-3	TRBJ1-6	TGCGCCAGCAGCCAGCAGACAGCGTGGAATTCACCCCTCCACTTT	CASSQQTAWNSPLHF
TRBD1	.	TRBV2	TRBJ2-5	TGTGCCAGCAGTGATTTGCCTCAGGGGGCGCGAGAGACCCAGTACTTC	CASSDLPQGARETQYF
TRBD1	.	TRBV6-6	TRBJ2-2	TGTGCCAGCAGTTACGCGCCCGGGACAGGGACCGGGGAGCTGTTTTTT	CASSYAPGTGTGELFF
.	many	TRBV5-5	TRBJ2-3	TGTGCCAGCAGCTTGGCCGAGGGGGGGCATTTGGATACGCAGTATTTT	CASSLAEGGHLDTQYF
.	.	TRBV20-1	TRBJ1-6	TGCAGTGCTCCTGGAGCAGACCCGAATTCACCCCTCCACTTT	CSAPGADPNSPLHF